The 4 T cell receptor beta chains below all came from one sample that was sequenced in a study of T-cell reconstitution after alpha-beta-depleted transplantation in children. Unique molecular identifiers were used in preparing the TCRbeta library. From the PCR reads, TCRdb called clonotypes with MiXCR, one entry per CDR3 protein. The sample records about 300,000 distinct CDR3 sequences, 10% being singletons. This specimen consisted of PBMCs, obtained before TCRalphabeta/CD19-depleted stem cell transplant. The receptor set was obtained from a boy in the first two years of life with acute myeloid leukemia, due to receive a stem cell transplant.

This clonotype was seen many times. J is TRBJ2-6 and V is TRBV6-5; D is unresolved. This CDR3 comprises 15 residues. V was pared by 2 bases and J by 0 bases, with 5 bases between. Germline V lookup: CDR1 MNHEY, CDR2 SVGAGI. As DNA, the CDR3 is TGTGCCAGCAGTTACGGCAGCTCTGGGGCCAACGTCCTGACTTTC. This translates into CASSYGSSGANVLTF.

Ten or more counts support this clonotype. The chain recombines TRBV5-1 with TRBJ2-5; D is possibly TRBD1 (5 bases). Germline CDR1 and CDR2: SGHRS and YFSETQ. Trimming left V 4 bases short and J 0 bases short, with 10 bases between. The CDR3 extends over 14 amino acids. The CDR3 sequence is CASSVQGNQETQYF. The CDR3 DNA follows: TGCGCCAGCAGCGTCCAGGGTAACCAAGAGACCCAGTACTTC.

V and J are TRBV7-2 and TRBJ2-7; TRBD1 matches at 8 bases. Germline V gives CDR1 SGHTA, CDR2 FQGNSA. The CDR3 loop spans 15 amino acids. With V trimmed by 1 base and J by 5 bases, 7 bases remained unmatched. DNA for the CDR3: TGTGCCAGCAGCTTAGACGGCAGGGGGCCCGACGAGCAGTACTTC. It encodes CASSLDGRGPDEQYF.

This clonotype was counted at least ten times. V and J are TRBV27 and TRBJ2-1; 7 bases fit TRBD2. CDR3 length: 13 amino acids. V gave up 7 bases and J gave up 6 bases; unmatched junction bases: 6. Germline CDR1 reads MNHEY; CDR2 reads SMNVEV (reference sequence). The CDR3 region has the DNA TGTGCCAGCACCCCGGGACTACTCAATGAGCAGTTCTTC. Translating it yields CASTPGLLNEQFF.